This TCR beta chain is drawn from a study of CD8 T cells in Susac syndrome. Study as a whole: Clinically active disease was present in six of the sequenced Susac syndrome patients. About 8 of these patients were in remission. When blood was drawn, the patients with Susac syndrome were therapy-naive, on corticosteroids, or on intravenous immunoglobulin alone.

Per the germline V gene, CDR1 is MDHEN and CDR2 is SYDVKM. The junction had 16 bases not matched to a gene; V was cut back by 7 bases and J by 3 bases. CDR3 length: 18 amino acids. Random hexamers were used to reverse transcribe roughly 0.45 to 1 ug of RNA. The authors amplified TCR beta CDR3 across 54 Vbeta and 13 Jbeta using immunoSEQ multiplex PCR. TCRdb passed the immunoSEQ multiplex PCR reads through MiXCR, listing each CDR3 protein once. The sample holds tens of thousands of distinct CDR3 sequences, 96% seen once. CD8+ and CD4+ T cells taken from blood had their TCR beta sequenced. This receptor was taken from a human donor with Susac syndrome. The rearrangement links TRBV28 to TRBJ1-5; 9 positions agree with TRBD1. The sequencing sample was made of CD8+ T cells from PBMCs. In DNA form, the CDR3 reads TGTGCCAGCACCGTCCTTTCTAGCGGGACAGGGAACAATCAGCCCCAGCATTTT. Residues: CASTVLSSGTGNNQPQHF.